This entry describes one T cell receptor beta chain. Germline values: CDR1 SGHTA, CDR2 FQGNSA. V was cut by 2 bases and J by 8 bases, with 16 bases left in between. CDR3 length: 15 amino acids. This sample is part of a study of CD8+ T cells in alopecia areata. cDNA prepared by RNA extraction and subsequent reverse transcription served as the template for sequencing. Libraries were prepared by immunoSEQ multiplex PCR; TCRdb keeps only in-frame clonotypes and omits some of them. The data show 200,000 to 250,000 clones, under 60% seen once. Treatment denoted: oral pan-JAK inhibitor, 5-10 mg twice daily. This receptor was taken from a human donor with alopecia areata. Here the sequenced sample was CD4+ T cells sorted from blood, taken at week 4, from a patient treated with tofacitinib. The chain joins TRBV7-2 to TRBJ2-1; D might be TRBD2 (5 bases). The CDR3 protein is CASSLHGLLEDEQFF. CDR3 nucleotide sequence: TGTGCCAGCAGCTTACATGGACTCCTCGAGGATGAGCAGTTCTTC.